These 12 T cell receptor beta chains originate from one sample sequenced in a study of blood T cell repertoires in COVID-19. Profiling relied on immunoSEQ multiplex PCR, and the TCRdb table lists in-frame clones only, not all of them. Here the sample spans approximately 100,000 clones, roughly 80% being singletons. Material: peripheral blood. All receptors derive from a man in his 70s with active or convalescent COVID-19.

The J gene is TRBJ1-5, the V gene TRBV6-6; D is possibly TRBD1 (5 bases). CDR3 length equals 15 residues. V dropped 6 bases and J dropped 3 bases, with 15 bases sitting between them. CDR1 and CDR2 from the germline V gene are MNHNY and SVGAGI (reference sequence). DNA of the CDR3: TGTGCCAGCAGAAGTATTAGCAGGGACAATCAGCCCCAGCATTTT. It codes for CASRSISRDNQPQHF.

This rearrangement joins TRBV5-4 to TRBJ1-1; D unresolved. Per germline, CDR1 SGHNT and CDR2 YYREEE (reference sequence). The CDR3 spans 14 residues. V was shortened by 4 bases and J by 4 bases, with 14 bases between the two germline ends. The CDR3 reads CASSDREWSTEAFF. Written as DNA, the CDR3 is TGTGCCAGCAGCGACCGGGAGTGGAGCACTGAAGCTTTCTTT. Full variable domain (remainder filled in from reference TRBV5-4 and TRBJ1-1): ETGVTQSPTHLIKTRGQQVTLRCSSQSGHNTVSWYQQALGQGPQFIFQYYREEENGRGNFPPRFSGLQFPNYSSELNVNALELDDSALYLCASSDREWSTEAFFGQGTRLTVV.

The rearrangement uses TRBV5-5 and TRBJ2-7; D not certain. The CDR3 covers 12 residues. Trimming left V 4 bases short and J 5 bases short, with 10 bases between. Germline CDR1 is SGHKS and CDR2 is YYEKEE (reference sequence). CDR3 nucleotides: TGTGCCAGCAGCAACAACAGAGACGAGCAGTACTTC. This codes for CASSNNRDEQYF.

This chain links TRBV5-8 with TRBJ1-4, with TRBD1 identical over 9 bases. V was pared by 4 bases and J by 6 bases, with 7 bases of the junction left unmatched. Looked up from germline, CDR1 is SGHTS and CDR2 is YDEGEE. The CDR3 has 15 residues. In DNA form, the CDR3 reads TGTGCCAGCAGCCGGGACAGGGCCCGGGATGAAAAACTGTTTTTT. Its translation: CASSRDRARDEKLFF.

This chain joins TRBV15 and TRBJ1-1; D remains unclear. Germline V lookup: CDR1 LNHNV, CDR2 YYDKDF (reference sequence). The CDR3 covers 13 residues. The germline V and J ends were trimmed by 3 bases and 2 bases, with 7 bases remaining between them. The CDR3 DNA reads as TGTGCCACCAGCAGGGCGGGAAACACTGAAGCTTTCTTT. This sequence encodes CATSRAGNTEAFF. Complete variable domain (other parts from reference TRBV15 and TRBJ1-1): DAMVIQNPRYQVTQFGKPVTLSCSQTLNHNVMYWYQQKSSQAPKLLFHYYDKDFNNEADTPDNFQSRRPNTSFCFLDIRSPGLGDTAMYLCATSRAGNTEAFFGQGTRLTVV.

The V and J genes are TRBV27 and TRBJ2-7, with TRBD1 as a possible D gene (6 bases). Between the trimmed V and J ends, which lost 8 bases and 7 bases, there was a span of 15 bases. The CDR3 is 12 residues long. Germline-derived CDR1 and CDR2 are MNHEY and SMNVEV (reference sequence). CDR3 DNA: TGTGCCAGCCTAGGGGGTTCACGGGAGCAGTACTTC. This gives the protein CASLGGSREQYF.

V and J are TRBV6-5 and TRBJ1-2; D unclear. The ends were cut back, 0 bases at V and 8 bases at J, with 16 bases in the middle. This CDR3 has 15 residues. Germline V gene data show CDR1 as MNHEY and CDR2 as SVGAGI. Here the CDR3 reads CASSYSERARGGYTF. CDR3 bases: TGTGCCAGCAGTTACTCGGAGAGGGCACGAGGAGGCTACACCTTC.

V usage is TRBV29-1 and J usage is TRBJ2-7; the match to TRBD2 covers 12 bases. Per germline, CDR1 SQVTM and CDR2 ANQGSEA. This CDR3 contains 17 residues. The V and J ends lost 4 bases and 3 bases, in that order; junction bases with no gene match: 13. The CDR3 region is CSVGGGLAGLRYYEQYF. The CDR3 bases are TGCAGCGTTGGAGGGGGACTAGCGGGCCTTCGTTACTACGAGCAGTACTTC.

The rearrangement joins TRBV18 to TRBJ2-1; TRBD2 matches at 12 bases. J gave up 4 bases and V 3 bases, and 1 base lay outside the gene matches. The CDR3 consists of 15 residues. Germline V gene sequence: CDR1 KGHSH, CDR2 LQKENI. CDR3 nucleotides: TGTGCCAGCTCACCGACTAGCGGGAGTTACAATGAGCAGTTCTTC. Translating it yields CASSPTSGSYNEQFF.

The chain joins TRBV27 to TRBJ1-1, with a possible D match to TRBD1 (6 bases). Germline V gives CDR1 MNHEY, CDR2 SMNVEV (reference sequence). The CDR3 loop spans 14 amino acids. Trimming stripped 2 bases from V and 4 bases from J, with 11 bases between. The CDR3 nucleotides are TGTGCCAGCAGTTTACGATCAGGGGTCACTGAAGCTTTCTTT. It yields the protein CASSLRSGVTEAFF.

The genes are TRBV7-9 and TRBJ2-1; 9 nucleotides match TRBD1. The V gene end was trimmed by 1 base and the J gene end by 5 bases; junction bases not matched to a gene: 12. There are 18 residues in the CDR3. Looked up from germline, CDR1 is SEHNR and CDR2 is FQNEAQ (reference sequence). This CDR3 is CASSLEAETGGDDNEQFF. Here the CDR3 DNA reads TGTGCCAGCAGCTTAGAAGCCGAGACAGGGGGTGACGACAATGAGCAGTTCTTC.

This sequence joins TRBV10-3 and TRBJ1-3; D remains unclear. Germline CDR1 reads ENHRY; CDR2 reads SYGVKD. This CDR3 has 11 residues. Deletions cut 6 bases from V and 4 bases from J, with 4 bases between. CDR3: CAIRRGNTIYF. CDR3 DNA sequence: TGTGCCATCAGGCGGGGAAACACCATATATTTT.